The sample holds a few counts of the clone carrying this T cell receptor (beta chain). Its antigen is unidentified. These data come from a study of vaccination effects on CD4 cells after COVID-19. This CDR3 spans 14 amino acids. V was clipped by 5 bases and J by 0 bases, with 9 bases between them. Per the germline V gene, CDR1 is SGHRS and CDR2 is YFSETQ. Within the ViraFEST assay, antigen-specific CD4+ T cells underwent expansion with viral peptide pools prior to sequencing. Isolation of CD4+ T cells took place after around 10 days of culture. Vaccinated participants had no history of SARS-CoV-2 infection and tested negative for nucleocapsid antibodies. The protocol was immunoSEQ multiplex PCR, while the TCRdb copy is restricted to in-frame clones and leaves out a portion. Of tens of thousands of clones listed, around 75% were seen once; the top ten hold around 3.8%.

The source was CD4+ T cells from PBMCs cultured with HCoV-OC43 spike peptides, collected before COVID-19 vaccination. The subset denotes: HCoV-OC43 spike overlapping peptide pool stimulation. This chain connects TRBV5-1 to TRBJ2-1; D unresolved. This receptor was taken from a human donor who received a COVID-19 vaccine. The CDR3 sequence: CASRERSSYNEQFF. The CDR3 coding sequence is TGCGCCAGCAGAGAACGGAGCTCCTACAATGAGCAGTTCTTC.